The sequence of this TCR beta chain was determined in a study of cytomegalovirus exposure and HLA in healthy donors. Study-level findings and limits: A missense DCLRE1C variant was associated with V- and J-gene trimming of TCR beta chains in a later analysis, and an independent cohort replicated the association. Reportedly, diagnosis of cytomegalovirus status by the classifier showed high specificity and sensitivity. TCR association rates varied by HLA locus in a later analysis, with DRB1 highest and HLA-C lowest.

The PCR employed 60 Vbeta primers together with 13 Jbeta primers. TCRdb's table, derived via immunoSEQ multiplex PCR, lists solely in-frame clones and lacks some. The profile shows approximately 89,000 clones, less than 70% of them singletons. About this clone: Its target is not known.

V dropped 1 base and J dropped 2 bases, with 9 bases sitting between them. This CDR3 spans 15 amino acids. Germline assignment: CDR1 MNHGY and CDR2 SAAAGT. The sequenced material came from PBMCs. This receptor was identified in a female donor in good health and CMV-seronegative. The chain recombines TRBV6-8 with TRBJ1-3, with unresolved D. CDR3 DNA: TGTGCCAGCAGTTACTTCCTTTATCCTGGAAACACCATATATTTT. It is translated as CASSYFLYPGNTIYF.